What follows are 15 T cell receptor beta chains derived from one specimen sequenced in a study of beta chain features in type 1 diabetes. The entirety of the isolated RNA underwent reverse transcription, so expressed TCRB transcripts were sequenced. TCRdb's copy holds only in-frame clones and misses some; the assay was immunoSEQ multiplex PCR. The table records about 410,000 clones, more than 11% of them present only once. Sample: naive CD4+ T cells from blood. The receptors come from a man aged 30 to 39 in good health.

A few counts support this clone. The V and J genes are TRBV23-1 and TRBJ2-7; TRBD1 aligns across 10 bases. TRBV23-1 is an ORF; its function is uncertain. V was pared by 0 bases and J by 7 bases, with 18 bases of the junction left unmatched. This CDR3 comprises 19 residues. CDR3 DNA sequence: TGCGCCAGCAGTCAATCGGGACAGGGGTCGAACAAGACCCTGGAGGAGCAGTACTTC. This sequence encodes CASSQSGQGSNKTLEEQYF.

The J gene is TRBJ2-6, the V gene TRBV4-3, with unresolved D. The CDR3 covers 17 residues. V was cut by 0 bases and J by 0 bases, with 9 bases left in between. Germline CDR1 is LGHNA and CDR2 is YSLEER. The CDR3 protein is CASSQDFGSSGANVLTF. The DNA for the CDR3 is TGCGCCAGCAGCCAAGATTTTGGGTCCTCTGGGGCCAACGTCCTGACTTTC.

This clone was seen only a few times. The chain's CDR3 is CASSQVLGTNEKLFF. The CDR3 bases are TGTGCCAGCAGCCAAGTTCTGGGGACTAATGAAAAACTGTTTTTT. The chain combines TRBV14 with TRBJ1-4, with no clear D. There are 15 residues in the CDR3. V shed 1 base and J shed 2 bases, with 8 bases lying between them. CDR1 SGHDN and CDR2 FVKESK come from the germline V gene. The full variable domain, with the rest looked up from reference TRBV14 and TRBJ1-4, is EAGVTQFPSHSVIEKGQTVTLRCDPISGHDNLYWYRRVMGKEIKFLLHFVKESKQDESGMPNNRFLAERTGGTYSTLKVQPAELEDSGVYFCASSQVLGTNEKLFFGSGTQLSVL.

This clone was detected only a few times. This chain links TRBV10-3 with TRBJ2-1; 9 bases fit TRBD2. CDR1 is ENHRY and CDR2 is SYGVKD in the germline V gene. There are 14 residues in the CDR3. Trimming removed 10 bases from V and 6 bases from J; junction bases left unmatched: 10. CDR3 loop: CATSAGGSPNEQFF. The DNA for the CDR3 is TGTGCCACCTCAGCGGGAGGATCGCCCAATGAGCAGTTCTTC.

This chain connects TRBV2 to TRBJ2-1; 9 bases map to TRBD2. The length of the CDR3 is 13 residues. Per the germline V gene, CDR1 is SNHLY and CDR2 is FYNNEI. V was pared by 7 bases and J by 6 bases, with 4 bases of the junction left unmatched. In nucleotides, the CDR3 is TGTGCCAGCAAGGTAGCGGGGGTCAATGAGCAGTTCTTC. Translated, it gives CASKVAGVNEQFF.

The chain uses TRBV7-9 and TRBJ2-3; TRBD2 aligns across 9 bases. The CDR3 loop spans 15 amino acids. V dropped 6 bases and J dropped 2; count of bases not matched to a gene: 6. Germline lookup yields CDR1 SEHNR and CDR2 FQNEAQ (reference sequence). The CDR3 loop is CASSPLAGVTDTQYF. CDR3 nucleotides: TGTGCCAGCAGTCCACTAGCGGGCGTCACAGATACGCAGTATTTT.

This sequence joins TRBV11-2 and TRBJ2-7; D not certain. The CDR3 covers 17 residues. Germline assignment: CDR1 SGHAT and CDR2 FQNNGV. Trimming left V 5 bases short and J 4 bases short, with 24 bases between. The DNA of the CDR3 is TGTGCCAGCAGCCAATCCCTTGACATTCGTCTGTATTACGAGCAGTACTTC. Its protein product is CASSQSLDIRLYYEQYF.

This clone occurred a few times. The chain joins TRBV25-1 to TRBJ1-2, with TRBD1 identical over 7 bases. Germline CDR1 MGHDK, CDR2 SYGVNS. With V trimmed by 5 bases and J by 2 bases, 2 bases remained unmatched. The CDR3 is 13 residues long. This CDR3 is CASSPQGNYGYTF. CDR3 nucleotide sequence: TGTGCCAGCAGTCCACAGGGGAACTATGGCTACACCTTC.

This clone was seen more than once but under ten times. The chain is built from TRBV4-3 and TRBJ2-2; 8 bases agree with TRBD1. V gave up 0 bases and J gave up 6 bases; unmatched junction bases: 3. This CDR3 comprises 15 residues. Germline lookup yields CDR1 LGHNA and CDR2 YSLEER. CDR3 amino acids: CASSQETGEAGELFF. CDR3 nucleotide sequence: TGCGCCAGCAGCCAAGAGACAGGGGAGGCCGGGGAGCTGTTTTTT.

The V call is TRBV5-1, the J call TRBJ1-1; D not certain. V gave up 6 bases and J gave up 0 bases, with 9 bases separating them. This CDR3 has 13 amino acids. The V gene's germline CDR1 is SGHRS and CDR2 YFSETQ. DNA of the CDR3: TGCGCCAGCAAGGTCTCGGTGAACACTGAAGCTTTCTTT. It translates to CASKVSVNTEAFF.

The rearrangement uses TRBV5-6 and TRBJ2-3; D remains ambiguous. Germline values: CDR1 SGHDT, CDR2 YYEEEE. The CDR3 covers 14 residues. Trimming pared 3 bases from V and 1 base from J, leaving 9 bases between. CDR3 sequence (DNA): TGTGCCAGCAGCTCCGTGGGCCGCACAGATACGCAGTATTTT. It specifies CASSSVGRTDTQYF.

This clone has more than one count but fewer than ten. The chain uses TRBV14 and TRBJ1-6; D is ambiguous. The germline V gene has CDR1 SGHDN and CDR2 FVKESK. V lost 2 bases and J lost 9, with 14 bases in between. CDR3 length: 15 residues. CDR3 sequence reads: CASSQTSTLGSPLHF. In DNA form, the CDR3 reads TGTGCCAGCAGCCAAACATCAACTTTGGGTTCACCCCTCCACTTT.

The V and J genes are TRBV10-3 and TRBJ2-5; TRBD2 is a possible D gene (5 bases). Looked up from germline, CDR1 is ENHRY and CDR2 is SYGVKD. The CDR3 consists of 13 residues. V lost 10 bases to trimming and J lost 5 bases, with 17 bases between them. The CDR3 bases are TGTGCCACCCACCCGGGGTCGGGGGAGACCCAGTACTTC. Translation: CATHPGSGETQYF.

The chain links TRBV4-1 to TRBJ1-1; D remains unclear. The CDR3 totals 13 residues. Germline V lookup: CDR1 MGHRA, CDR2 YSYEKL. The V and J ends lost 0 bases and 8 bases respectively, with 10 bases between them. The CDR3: CASSQDENQEAFF. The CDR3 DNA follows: TGCGCCAGCAGCCAAGATGAGAATCAGGAAGCTTTCTTT.

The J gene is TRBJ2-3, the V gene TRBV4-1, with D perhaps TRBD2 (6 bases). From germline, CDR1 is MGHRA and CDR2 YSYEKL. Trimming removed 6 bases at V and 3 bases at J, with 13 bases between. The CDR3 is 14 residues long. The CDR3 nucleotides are TGCGCCAGCAGGGCGGCGGGGAGAACAGATACGCAGTATTTT. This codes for CASRAAGRTDTQYF.